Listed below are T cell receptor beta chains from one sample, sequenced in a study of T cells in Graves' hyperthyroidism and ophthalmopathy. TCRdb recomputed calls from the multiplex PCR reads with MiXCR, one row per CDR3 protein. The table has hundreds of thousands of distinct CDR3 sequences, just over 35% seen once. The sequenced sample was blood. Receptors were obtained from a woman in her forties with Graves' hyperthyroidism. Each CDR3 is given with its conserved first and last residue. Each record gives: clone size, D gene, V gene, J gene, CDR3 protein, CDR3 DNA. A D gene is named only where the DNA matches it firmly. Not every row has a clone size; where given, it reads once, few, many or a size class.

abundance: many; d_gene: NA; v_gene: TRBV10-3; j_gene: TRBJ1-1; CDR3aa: CAISAGGEDTEAFF; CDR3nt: TGTGCCATCAGTGCTGGGGGGGAGGACACTGAAGCTTTCTTT
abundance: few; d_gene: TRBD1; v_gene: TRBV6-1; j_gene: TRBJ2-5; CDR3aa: CASSPTGVGTQYF; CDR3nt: TGTGCCAGCAGCCCGACAGGGGTGGGGACCCAGTACTTC
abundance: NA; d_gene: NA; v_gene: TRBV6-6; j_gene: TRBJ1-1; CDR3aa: CASSERGEAFF; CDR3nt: TGTGCCAGCAGTGAGAGGGGCGAGGCTTTCTTT
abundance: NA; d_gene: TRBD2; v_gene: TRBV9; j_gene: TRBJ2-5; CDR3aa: CASSDGTGGNQPQYF; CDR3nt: TGTGCCAGCAGCGACGGGACGGGGGGGAATCAGCCCCAGTACTTC
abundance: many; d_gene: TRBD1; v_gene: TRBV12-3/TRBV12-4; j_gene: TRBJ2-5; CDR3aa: CASSLFWTGDGETQYF; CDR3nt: TGTGCCAGCAGTTTATTCTGGACAGGGGACGGAGAGACCCAGTACTTC
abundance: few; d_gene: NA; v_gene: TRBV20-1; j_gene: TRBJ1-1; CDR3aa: CSARESRIPEAFF; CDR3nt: TGCAGTGCTAGAGAAAGCAGAATACCTGAAGCTTTCTTT
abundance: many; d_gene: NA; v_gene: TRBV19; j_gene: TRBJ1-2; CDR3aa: CATSASLRYGYTF; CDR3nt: TGTGCCACCTCTGCCAGCCTACGCTATGGCTACACCTTC
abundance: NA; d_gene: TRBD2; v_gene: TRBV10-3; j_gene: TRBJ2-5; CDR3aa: CATLGSIKGLAGVEETQCF; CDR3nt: TGTGCCACTCTAGGAAGCATAAAAGGACTAGCGGGAGTCGAGGAGACCCAGTGCTTC
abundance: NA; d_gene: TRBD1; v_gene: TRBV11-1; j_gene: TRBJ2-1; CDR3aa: CASSPRRPGDRGHNEQFF; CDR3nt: TGTGCCAGCAGCCCCAGGCGCCCGGGAGACAGGGGACACAATGAGCAGTTCTTC
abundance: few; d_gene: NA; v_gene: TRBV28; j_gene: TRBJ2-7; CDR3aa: CASSLKRHEQYF; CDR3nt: TGTGCCAGCAGTCTTAAGAGGCACGAGCAGTACTTC
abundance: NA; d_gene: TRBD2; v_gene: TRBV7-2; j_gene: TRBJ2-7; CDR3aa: CASGFGASGRSYEQYF; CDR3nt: TGTGCCAGCGGATTCGGGGCTAGCGGGCGCTCCTACGAGCAGTACTTC
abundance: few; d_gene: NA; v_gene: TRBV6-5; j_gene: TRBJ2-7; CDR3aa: CASSYGQYF; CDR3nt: TGTGCCAGCAGTTACGGGCAGTACTTC
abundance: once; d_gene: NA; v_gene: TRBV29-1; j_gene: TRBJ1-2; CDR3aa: CSLERTNYGYTF; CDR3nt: TGCAGCTTAGAGCGGACAAACTATGGCTACACCTTC
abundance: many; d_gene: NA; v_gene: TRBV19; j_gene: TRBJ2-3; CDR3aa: CASSTPSGVSGTDTQYF; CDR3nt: TGTGCCAGTAGTACCCCCTCGGGGGTCAGCGGCACAGATACGCAGTATTTT
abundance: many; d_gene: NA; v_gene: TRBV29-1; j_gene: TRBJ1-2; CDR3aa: CSVESADYGYTF; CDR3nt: TGCAGCGTTGAGTCGGCAGACTATGGCTACACCTTC
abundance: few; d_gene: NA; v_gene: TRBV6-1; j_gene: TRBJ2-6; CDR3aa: CASTRASGANVLTF; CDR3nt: TGTGCCAGCACAAGGGCCTCTGGGGCCAACGTCCTGACTTTC
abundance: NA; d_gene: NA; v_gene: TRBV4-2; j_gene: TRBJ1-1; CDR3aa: CASSLSRWYTEAFF; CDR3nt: TGTGCCAGCAGCCTAAGTCGGTGGTACACTGAAGCTTTCTTT
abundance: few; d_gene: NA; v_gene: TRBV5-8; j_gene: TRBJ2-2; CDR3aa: CASSPTNFGGELFF; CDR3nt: TGTGCCAGCAGCCCGACAAACTTCGGCGGGGAGCTGTTTTTT
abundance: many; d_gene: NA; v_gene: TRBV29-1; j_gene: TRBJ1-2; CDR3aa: CSATRQGYGYTF; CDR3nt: TGCAGCGCCACGAGGCAGGGCTATGGCTACACCTTC
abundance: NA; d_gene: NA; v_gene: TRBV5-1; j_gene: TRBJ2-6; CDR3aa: CASSPEFSGANVLTF; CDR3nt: TGCGCCAGCAGTCCCGAATTCTCTGGGGCCAACGTCCTGACTTTC
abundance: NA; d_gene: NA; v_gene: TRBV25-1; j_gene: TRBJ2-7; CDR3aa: CASSLNLRSWYEQYF; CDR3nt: TGTGCCAGCAGTTTAAATTTGCGATCCTGGTACGAGCAGTACTTC
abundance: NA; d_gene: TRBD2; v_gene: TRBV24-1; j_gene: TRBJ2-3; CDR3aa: CATSDPGLAASTDTQYF; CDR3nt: TGTGCCACCAGTGACCCAGGACTAGCGGCTAGCACAGATACGCAGTATTTT
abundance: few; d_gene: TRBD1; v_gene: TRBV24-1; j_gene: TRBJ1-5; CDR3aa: CATSDSGTGINQPQHF; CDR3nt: TGTGCCACCAGTGACTCCGGGACAGGGATCAATCAGCCCCAGCATTTT
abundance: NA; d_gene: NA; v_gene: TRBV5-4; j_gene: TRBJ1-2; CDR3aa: CASSLGLVATF; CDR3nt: TGTGCCAGCAGCTTGGGTCTCGTGGCTACCTTC
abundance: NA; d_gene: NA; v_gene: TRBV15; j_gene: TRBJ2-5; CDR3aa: CATSSRPGLGETQYF; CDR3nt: TGTGCCACCAGCAGCCGCCCCGGGCTCGGGGAGACCCAGTACTTC
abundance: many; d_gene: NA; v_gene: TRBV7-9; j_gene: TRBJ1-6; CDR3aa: CASEREGGSPLHF; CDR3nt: TGTGCCAGTGAGAGGGAAGGCGGTTCACCCCTCCACTTT
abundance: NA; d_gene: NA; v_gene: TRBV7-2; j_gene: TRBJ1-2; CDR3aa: CASSYEQIDRGYTF; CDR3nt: TGTGCCAGCAGTTACGAACAGATTGATCGGGGCTACACCTTC
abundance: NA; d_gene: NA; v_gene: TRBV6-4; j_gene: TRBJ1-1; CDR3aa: CASSEGTNTEAFF; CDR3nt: TGTGCCAGCAGTGAGGGGACGAACACTGAAGCTTTCTTT
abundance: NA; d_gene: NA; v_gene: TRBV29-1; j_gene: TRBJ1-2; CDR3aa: CSVETAGTGYTF; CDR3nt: TGCAGCGTTGAAACGGCAGGGACTGGCTACACCTTC
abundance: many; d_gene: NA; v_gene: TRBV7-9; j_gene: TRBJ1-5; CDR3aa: CASSLAGGGAGQPQHF; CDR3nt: TGTGCCAGCAGCTTAGCCGGAGGAGGGGCAGGACAGCCCCAGCATTTT
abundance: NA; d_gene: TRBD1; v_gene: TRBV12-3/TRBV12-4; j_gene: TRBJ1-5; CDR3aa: CASSRRGRGMELGQPQHF; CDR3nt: TGTGCCAGCAGCCGCCGTGGCAGGGGGATGGAGTTAGGTCAGCCCCAGCATTTT
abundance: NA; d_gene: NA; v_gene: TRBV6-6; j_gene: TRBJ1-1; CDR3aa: CASSYMREAFF; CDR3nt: TGTGCCAGCAGTTATATGCGCGAAGCTTTCTTT
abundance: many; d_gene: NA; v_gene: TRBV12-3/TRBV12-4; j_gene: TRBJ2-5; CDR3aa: CASRDYGETQYF; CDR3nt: TGTGCCAGCAGGGACTACGGAGAGACCCAGTACTTC
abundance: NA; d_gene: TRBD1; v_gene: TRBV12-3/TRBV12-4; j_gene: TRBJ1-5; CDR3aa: CASTPGQVDQPQHF; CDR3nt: TGTGCCAGCACCCCGGGACAGGTGGATCAGCCCCAGCATTTT
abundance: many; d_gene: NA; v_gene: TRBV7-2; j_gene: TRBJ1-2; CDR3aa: CASSQLGINYGYTF; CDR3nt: TGTGCCAGCAGCCAACTGGGTATTAACTATGGCTACACCTTC
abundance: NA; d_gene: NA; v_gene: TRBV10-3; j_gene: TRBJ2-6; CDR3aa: CAILKGRTF; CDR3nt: TGTGCCATCCTCAAGGGCAGGACTTTC
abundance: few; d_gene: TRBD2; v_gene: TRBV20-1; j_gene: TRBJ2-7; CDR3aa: CSAPGSSGFSSYEQYF; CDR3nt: TGCAGTGCCCCGGGGAGTAGCGGGTTTAGCTCCTACGAGCAGTACTTC
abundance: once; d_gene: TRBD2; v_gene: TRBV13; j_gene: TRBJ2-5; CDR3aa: CASSSGTSGSLQETQYF; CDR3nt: TGTGCCAGCAGCTCTGGGACTAGCGGGAGTCTCCAAGAGACCCAGTACTTC
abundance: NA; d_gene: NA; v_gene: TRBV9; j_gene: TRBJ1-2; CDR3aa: CASSPSSGEANYGYTF; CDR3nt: TGTGCCAGCTCACCCTCTAGCGGGGAGGCTAACTATGGCTACACCTTC
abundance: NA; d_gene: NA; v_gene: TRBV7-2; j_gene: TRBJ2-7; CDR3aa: CASSYSTGVGSYEQYF; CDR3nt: TGTGCCAGCAGTTACTCGACCGGGGTGGGCTCCTACGAGCAGTACTTC
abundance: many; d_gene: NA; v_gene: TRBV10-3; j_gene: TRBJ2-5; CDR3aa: CAISREPVEETQYF; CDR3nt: TGTGCCATCAGCCGGGAGCCAGTAGAGGAGACCCAGTACTTC
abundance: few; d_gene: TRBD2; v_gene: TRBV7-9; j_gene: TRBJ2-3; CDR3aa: CASSLEWLGSGDSTDTQYF; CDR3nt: TGTGCCAGCAGCTTAGAGTGGCTTGGTAGCGGGGACTCCACAGATACGCAGTATTTT
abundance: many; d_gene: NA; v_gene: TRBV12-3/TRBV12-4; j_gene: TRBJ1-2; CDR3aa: CATQGGAYGYTF; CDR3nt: TGTGCCACCCAGGGTGGGGCCTATGGCTACACCTTC
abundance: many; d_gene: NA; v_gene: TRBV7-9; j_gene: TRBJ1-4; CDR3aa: CASSRDQGKLFF; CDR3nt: TGTGCCAGCAGCCGGGACCAGGGGAAACTGTTTTTT
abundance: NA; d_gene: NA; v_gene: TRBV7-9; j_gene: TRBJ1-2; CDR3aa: CASSLFPERRVNGYTF; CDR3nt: TGTGCCAGCAGCTTATTCCCTGAAAGAAGGGTCAATGGCTACACCTTC
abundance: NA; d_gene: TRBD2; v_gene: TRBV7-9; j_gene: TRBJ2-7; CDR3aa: CASSLVVRRVRGAYEQYF; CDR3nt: TGTGCCAGCAGCTTAGTGGTTCGGCGAGTACGGGGGGCCTACGAGCAGTACTTC
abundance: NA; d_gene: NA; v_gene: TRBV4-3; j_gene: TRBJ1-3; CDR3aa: CASSQYYAGTFSGNTIYF; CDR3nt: TGCGCCAGCAGCCAATATTACGCAGGGACTTTCTCTGGAAACACCATATATTTT
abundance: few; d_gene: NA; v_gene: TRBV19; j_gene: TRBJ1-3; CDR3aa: CATKAGSPRTIYF; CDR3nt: TGTGCCACCAAGGCGGGGTCCCCGAGGACCATATATTTT
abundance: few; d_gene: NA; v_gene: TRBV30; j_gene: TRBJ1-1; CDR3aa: CAWSVQGHSTEAFF; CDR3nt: TGTGCCTGGAGTGTACAAGGACACAGCACTGAAGCTTTCTTT
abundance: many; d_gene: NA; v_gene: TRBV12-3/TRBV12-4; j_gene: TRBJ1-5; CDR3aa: CASSLLRERQPQHF; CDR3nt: TGTGCCAGCAGTTTATTGCGGGAAAGGCAGCCCCAGCATTTT
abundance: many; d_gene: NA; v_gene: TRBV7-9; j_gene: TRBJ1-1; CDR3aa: CASTPREESNTEAFF; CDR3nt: TGTGCCAGCACCCCTAGGGAGGAGTCAAACACTGAAGCTTTCTTT
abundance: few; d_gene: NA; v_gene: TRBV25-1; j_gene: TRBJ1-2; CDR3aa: CASSYSGGPLSGYTF; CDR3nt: TGTGCCAGCAGTTACTCAGGAGGCCCCCTGAGTGGCTACACCTTC
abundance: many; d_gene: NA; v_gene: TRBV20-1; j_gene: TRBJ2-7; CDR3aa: CSARRQKNEQYF; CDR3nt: TGCAGTGCTAGGAGACAGAAGAACGAGCAGTACTTC
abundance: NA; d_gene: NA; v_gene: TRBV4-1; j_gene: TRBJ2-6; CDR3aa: CASSQNYPGANVLTF; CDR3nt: TGCGCCAGCAGCCAGAACTACCCTGGGGCCAACGTCCTGACTTTC
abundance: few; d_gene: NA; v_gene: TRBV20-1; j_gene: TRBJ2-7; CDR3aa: CSAHIPHGQTYEQYF; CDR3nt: TGCAGTGCTCATATCCCTCATGGTCAGACCTACGAGCAGTACTTC